These 5 T cell receptor beta chains were sequenced from one sample in a study of shared clonotypes between healthy human individuals. Libraries were prepared by immunoSEQ multiplex PCR; TCRdb keeps only in-frame clonotypes and omits some of them. The data hold some 2,100,000 clones, with almost 96% observed a single time. Sequenced material: naive CD4+ T cells sorted from blood. Subset given: CD45RA+ positively selected. The receptors come from a man between 18 and 29 years old in good health.

The sample holds one count of this clone. The chain recombines TRBV5-4 with TRBJ2-7; D may be TRBD1 (6 bases). The CDR3 totals 14 residues. V lost 4 bases and J lost 0, with 11 bases in between. Germline CDR1 reads SGHNT; CDR2 reads YYREEE (reference sequence). The CDR3 bases are TGTGCCAGCAGCCCAAGGGACACCTCCTACGAGCAGTACTTC. It translates to CASSPRDTSYEQYF.

The chain is built from TRBV28 and TRBJ1-1; tentatively, D is TRBD1 (6 bases). V was pared by 10 bases and J by 7 bases, with 19 bases between. CDR3 length equals 13 residues. Germline CDR1 MDHEN, CDR2 SYDVKM. Written as DNA, the CDR3 is TGTGCCACCAACTTTGTGGGGGCGATTGAAGCTTTCTTT. Amino acids: CATNFVGAIEAFF.

A note on this clone: The sample has other DNA sequences that encode this CDR3 too. The V call is TRBV5-1, the J call TRBJ1-5; D unresolved. This CDR3 is 14 amino acids long. The germline V and J ends were trimmed by 2 bases and 2 bases, with 8 bases remaining between them. Germline V lookup: CDR1 SGHRS, CDR2 YFSETQ. The DNA for the CDR3 is TGCGCCAGCAGCTTAGAGGGTGGCAATCAGCCCCAGCATTTT. Amino acid sequence: CASSLEGGNQPQHF.

The chain couples TRBV6-5 to TRBJ1-1; D may be TRBD1 (6 bases). Trimming pared 6 bases from V and 6 bases from J, leaving 14 bases between. The CDR3 length is 13 residues. Germline CDR1 and CDR2: MNHEY and SVGAGI. The CDR3 here is CASRRGRGAEAFF. The CDR3, as DNA: TGTGCCAGCAGGCGGGGCAGGGGCGCTGAAGCTTTCTTT.

The rearrangement joins TRBV10-3 to TRBJ2-5, with D maybe TRBD1 (6 bases). Germline assignment: CDR1 ENHRY and CDR2 SYGVKD. CDR3 length: 13 residues. The V gene lost 4 bases and the J gene lost 2 bases, with 8 bases spanning the gap. CDR3 DNA: TGTGCCATCAGTGCCAGGGGACAAGAGACCCAGTACTTC. Its translation is CAISARGQETQYF.